This T cell receptor (beta chain) was captured by sequencing in a study of post-analysis software for immune sequencing data. Study-wide results and limits: Five TRBV segments were significantly more frequent in patients than in controls. TRBV5-6, TRBV5-1 and TRBV20-1 were among these segments.

The CDR3 contains 16 residues. Deletions cut 0 bases from V and 2 bases from J, with 13 bases between. Germline loops: CDR1 SGDLS, CDR2 YYNGEE. There are many counts of this clonotype. Its antigen is unknown. cDNA libraries for TCR beta contained unique molecular identifiers. TCRdb reanalysed the PCR reads using MiXCR and keeps one entry per CDR3 protein. The sample holds approximately 350,000 distinct CDR3 sequences, approximately 38% seen once. The sequenced material came from blood. This receptor was obtained from a girl aged 5 to 17 with multiple sclerosis. This chain uses TRBV9 with TRBJ2-3; possibly TRBD2 for D (6 bases). Here the CDR3 DNA reads TGTGCCAGCAGCGTAGGTAGCGGACTACTCACAGATACGCAGTATTTT. This codes for CASSVGSGLLTDTQYF.